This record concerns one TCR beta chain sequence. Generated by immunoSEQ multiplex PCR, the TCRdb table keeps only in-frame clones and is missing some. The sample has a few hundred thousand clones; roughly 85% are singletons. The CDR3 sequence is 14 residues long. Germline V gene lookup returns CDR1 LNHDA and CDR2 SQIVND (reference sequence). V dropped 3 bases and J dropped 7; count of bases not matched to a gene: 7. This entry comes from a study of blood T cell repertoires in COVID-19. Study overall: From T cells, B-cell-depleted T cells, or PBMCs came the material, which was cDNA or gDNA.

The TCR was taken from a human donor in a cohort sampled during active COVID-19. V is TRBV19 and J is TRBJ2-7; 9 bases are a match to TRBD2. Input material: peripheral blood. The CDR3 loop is CASSISGGPGEQYF. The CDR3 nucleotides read TGTGCCAGTAGTATTAGCGGGGGCCCCGGGGAGCAGTACTTC.